A selection of T cell receptor beta chains follows, all from one sample in a study of cytomegalovirus exposure and HLA in healthy donors. Some clones are missing from TCRdb's copy, which holds only in-frame ones; the method was immunoSEQ multiplex PCR. The data contain 230,000 or so clones, around 88% of them singletons. Material: PBMCs. The receptors were sampled from a young woman in good health and CMV-seronegative. The CDR3 runs from the conserved cysteine through the conserved F or W. Each record gives: CDR3 length, V gene, clone size, J gene, D gene, CDR3 protein, CDR3 DNA. The D gene is left open where the match is weak. Expanded clones are given a class, and other clones once, few, many or no size at all.

15,TRBV4-1,.,TRBJ2-3,.,CASSQEKRTTDTQYF,TGCGCCAGCAGCCAAGAAAAGCGTACCACAGATACGCAGTATTTT
17,TRBV4-1,.,TRBJ2-3,TRBD2,CASSQPLERGVTDTQYF,TGCGCCAGCAGCCAACCTCTTGAGCGGGGAGTTACAGATACGCAGTATTTT
15,TRBV5-4,.,TRBJ1-3,.,CASSLGQGFSDTIYF,TGTGCCAGCAGCTTGGGCCAGGGTTTTAGTGACACCATATATTTT
14,TRBV4-1,once,TRBJ2-1,.,CASSPGQAYNEQFF,TGCGCCAGCAGCCCTGGACAAGCATACAATGAGCAGTTCTTC
15,TRBV6-4,once,TRBJ2-3,TRBD1,CASNQQGAHTDTQYF,TGTGCCAGCAATCAACAGGGGGCTCACACAGATACGCAGTATTTT
15,TRBV7-8,.,TRBJ2-1,TRBD1,CACYTGQEPYNEQFF,TGTGCCTGCTACACTGGACAGGAGCCCTACAATGAGCAGTTCTTC
15,TRBV4-2,.,TRBJ2-7,.,CASSSRNSHSYEQYF,TGTGCCAGCAGCTCCCGAAACAGCCACTCCTACGAGCAGTACTTC
16,TRBV4-2,.,TRBJ2-3,TRBD1,CASSQEPGQAADTQYF,TGTGCCAGCAGCCAAGAACCGGGACAGGCGGCAGATACGCAGTATTTT
15,TRBV19,.,TRBJ1-2,TRBD1,CASSMGTAVSYGYTF,TGTGCCAGTAGTATGGGGACAGCAGTTAGCTATGGCTACACCTTC
14,TRBV6-5,.,TRBJ1-2,TRBD1,CASSSQDRGYGYTF,TGTGCCAGCAGTTCGCAGGACAGGGGCTATGGCTACACCTTC
15,TRBV7-9,.,TRBJ2-1,.,CASSPYSGVRTEQFF,TGTGCCAGCAGCCCGTACTCGGGAGTTCGAACTGAGCAGTTCTTC
15,TRBV4-1,.,TRBJ2-3,TRBD2,CASSHGLAGEDTQYF,TGCGCCAGCAGCCATGGACTAGCGGGGGAAGATACGCAGTATTTT
15,TRBV7-9,.,TRBJ1-4,.,CASSSSGRANEKLFF,TGTGCCAGCAGCTCTTCGGGGAGGGCTAATGAAAAACTGTTTTTT
15,TRBV7-2,.,TRBJ1-5,TRBD1,CASSYSTGNNQPQHF,TGTGCCAGCAGCTATTCGACAGGGAACAATCAGCCCCAGCATTTT
15,TRBV7-9,few,TRBJ2-7,TRBD1,CASSPRQGARDEQYF,TGTGCCAGCAGCCCTCGGCAGGGGGCAAGGGACGAGCAGTACTTC
15,TRBV27,.,TRBJ2-7,TRBD2,CASFSIGGARGEQYF,TGTGCCAGCTTCTCCATCGGGGGGGCGAGGGGGGAGCAGTACTTC
15,TRBV27,.,TRBJ2-2,TRBD1,CASSPGQGYSGELFF,TGTGCCAGCAGCCCGGGACAGGGGTATAGCGGGGAGCTGTTTTTT
15,TRBV9,few,TRBJ1-2,.,CASSPRTGINYGYTF,TGTGCCAGCAGCCCCCGTACAGGGATCAACTATGGCTACACCTTC
17,TRBV4-1,.,TRBJ1-4,.,CASSQKMTGFRVEKLFF,TGCGCCAGCAGCCAAAAAATGACGGGGTTCCGAGTTGAAAAACTGTTTTTT
13,TRBV25-1,.,TRBJ2-5,TRBD2,CASRTGTSGPQYF,TGTGCCAGCAGGACCGGGACTAGCGGTCCCCAGTACTTC
16,TRBV4-1,.,TRBJ2-1,.,CASSPAADTSYNEQFF,TGCGCCAGCAGCCCGGCAGCGGATACCTCCTACAATGAGCAGTTCTTC
18,TRBV13,.,TRBJ2-1,.,CASSHHWGDRGSLDEQFF,TGTGCCAGCAGCCACCATTGGGGGGATCGGGGAAGTTTGGATGAGCAGTTCTTC
11,TRBV28,.,TRBJ2-1,.,CASSLLNEQFF,TGTGCCAGCAGTCTTCTCAATGAGCAGTTCTTC
12,TRBV21-1,.,TRBJ1-2,.,CASSIGQYGYTF,TGTGCCAGCAGCATTGGACAGTATGGCTACACCTTC
15,TRBV5-1,once,TRBJ2-1,.,CASSSIIGAYNEQFF,TGCGCCAGCAGCTCTATCATTGGTGCCTACAATGAGCAGTTCTTC
14,TRBV25-1,.,TRBJ2-1,.,CASSEWAVSNEQFF,TGTGCCAGCAGTGAATGGGCAGTCAGCAATGAGCAGTTCTTC
15,TRBV12-2,.,TRBJ1-3,.,CASRYPGTGGNTIYF,TGTGCAAGTCGCTACCCAGGGACAGGAGGAAACACCATATATTTT
18,TRBV15,once,TRBJ2-6,TRBD1,CATSSLGTGLFGANVLTF,TGTGCCACCAGCAGCCTCGGGACAGGGCTATTCGGGGCCAACGTCCTGACTTTC
17,TRBV28,.,TRBJ2-7,TRBD2,CASSLAGGTFHNYEQYF,TGTGCCAGCAGCCTAGCGGGCGGGACTTTCCATAACTACGAGCAGTACTTC
16,TRBV5-1,.,TRBJ2-5,TRBD2,CASSLLLAGGGETQYF,TGCGCCAGCAGCCTCCTGTTAGCGGGAGGTGGAGAGACCCAGTACTTC
16,TRBV28,.,TRBJ2-1,TRBD1,CASSPDRANTGNEQFF,TGTGCCAGCAGTCCTGACAGGGCAAATACGGGCAATGAGCAGTTCTTC
14,TRBV28,.,TRBJ1-5,.,CASSPNWGLRPQHF,TGTGCCAGCAGCCCAAATTGGGGCTTACGGCCCCAGCATTTT
18,TRBV5-6,.,TRBJ2-7,TRBD1,CASMTGHGWTGGVGEQYF,TGTGCCAGCATGACAGGCCACGGTTGGACAGGGGGAGTCGGAGAGCAGTACTTC
15,TRBV18,.,TRBJ1-1,.,CASSPDRPMNTEAFF,TGTGCCAGCTCACCCGACAGGCCGATGAACACTGAAGCTTTCTTT
15,TRBV19,.,TRBJ2-5,.,CASSIRPDRRETQYF,TGTGCCAGTAGTATTAGACCGGACAGAAGAGAGACCCAGTACTTC
13,TRBV2,.,TRBJ1-2,.,CASSGQADYGYTF,TGTGCCAGCAGTGGACAGGCAGACTATGGCTACACCTTC
13,TRBV2,.,TRBJ2-7,TRBD1,CASSGDSLYEQYF,TGTGCCAGCAGTGGGGACAGCCTCTACGAGCAGTACTTC
14,TRBV7-9,.,TRBJ2-7,.,CASSFSSEAYEQYF,TGTGCCAGCAGCTTTTCTTCTGAGGCGTACGAGCAGTACTTC
15,TRBV28,.,TRBJ1-2,TRBD1,CASRIGGQTNYGYTF,TGTGCCAGCAGGATAGGGGGACAGACTAACTATGGCTACACCTTC